This record looks at one T cell receptor beta chain sequence and its context. TCRdb's copy holds only in-frame clones and misses some; the assay was immunoSEQ multiplex PCR. Of about 310,000 clones listed, about nine tenths are singletons. These data come from a study of blood T cell repertoires in COVID-19. This CDR3 is built from 15 residues. Germline V gene sequence: CDR1 MDHEN, CDR2 SYDVKM. With V trimmed by 7 bases and J by 4 bases, 11 bases remained unmatched. This sequence joins TRBV28 and TRBJ1-2; 8 nucleotides match TRBD1. What was sequenced was peripheral blood. This clonotype was sampled from a woman in her 30s with COVID-19, enrolled during active disease. In DNA form, the CDR3 reads TGTGCCAGCACTGTCCATCCAGGGGGCGCCTATGGCTACACCTTC. It specifies CASTVHPGGAYGYTF.